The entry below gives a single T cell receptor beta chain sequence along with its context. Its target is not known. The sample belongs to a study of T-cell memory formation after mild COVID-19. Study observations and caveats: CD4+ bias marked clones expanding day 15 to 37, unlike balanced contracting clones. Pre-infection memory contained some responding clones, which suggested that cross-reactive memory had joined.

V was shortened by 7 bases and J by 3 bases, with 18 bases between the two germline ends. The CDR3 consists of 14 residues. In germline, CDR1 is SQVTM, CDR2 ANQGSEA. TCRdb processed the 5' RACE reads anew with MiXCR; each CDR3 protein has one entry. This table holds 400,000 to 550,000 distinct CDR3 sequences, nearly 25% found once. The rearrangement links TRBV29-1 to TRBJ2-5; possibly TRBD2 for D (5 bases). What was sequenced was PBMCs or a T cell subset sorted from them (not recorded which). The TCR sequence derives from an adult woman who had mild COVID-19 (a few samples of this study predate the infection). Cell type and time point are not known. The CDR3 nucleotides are TGCAGCGCCTCCCCGGGGAGTTCCAAAGAGACCCAGTACTTC. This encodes CSASPGSSKETQYF.